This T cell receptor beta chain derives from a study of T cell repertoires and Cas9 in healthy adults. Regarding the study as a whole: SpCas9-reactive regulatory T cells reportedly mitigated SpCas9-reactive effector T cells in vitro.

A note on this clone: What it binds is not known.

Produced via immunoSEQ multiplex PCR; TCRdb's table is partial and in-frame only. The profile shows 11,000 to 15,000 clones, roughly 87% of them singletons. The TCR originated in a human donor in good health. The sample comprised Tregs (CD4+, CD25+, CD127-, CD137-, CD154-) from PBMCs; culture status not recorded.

The CDR3 DNA follows: TGTGCCAGTAGTATTCATAGCGGGACCCCCTCTGGGGCCAACGTCCTGACTTTC. This codes for CASSIHSGTPSGANVLTF. The rearrangement joins TRBV19 to TRBJ2-6; 8 bases align to TRBD2. V lost 3 bases to trimming and J lost 0 bases; unmatched junction nucleotides: 7. Per germline, CDR1 LNHDA and CDR2 SQIVND (reference sequence). The CDR3 spans 18 residues. The full variable domain, in which reference TRBV19 and TRBJ2-6 provide the parts outside the CDR3, is DGGITQSPKYLFRKEGQNVTLSCEQNLNHDAMYWYRQDPGQGLRLIYYSQIVNDFQKGDIAEGYSVSREKKESFPLTVTSAQKNPTAFYLCASSIHSGTPSGANVLTFGAGSRLTVL.